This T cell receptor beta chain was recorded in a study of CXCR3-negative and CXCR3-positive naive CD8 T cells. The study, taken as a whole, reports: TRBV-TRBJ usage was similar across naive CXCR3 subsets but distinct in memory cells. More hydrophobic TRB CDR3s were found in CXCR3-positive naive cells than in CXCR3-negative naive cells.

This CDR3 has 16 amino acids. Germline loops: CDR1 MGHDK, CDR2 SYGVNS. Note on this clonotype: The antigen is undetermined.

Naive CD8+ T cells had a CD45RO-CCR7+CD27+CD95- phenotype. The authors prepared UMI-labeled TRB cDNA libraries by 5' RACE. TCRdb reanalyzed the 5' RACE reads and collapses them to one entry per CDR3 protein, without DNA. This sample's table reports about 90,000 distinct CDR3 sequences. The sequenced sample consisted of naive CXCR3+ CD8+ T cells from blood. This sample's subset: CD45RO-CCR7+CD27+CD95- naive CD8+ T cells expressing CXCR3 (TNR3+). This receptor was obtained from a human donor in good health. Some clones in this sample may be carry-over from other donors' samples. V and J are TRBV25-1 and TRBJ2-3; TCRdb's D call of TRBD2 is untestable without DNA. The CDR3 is CASSESSGGFTDTQYF.